This T cell receptor (beta chain) was recorded in a study of blood T cell repertoires in COVID-19. The CDR3 spans 16 residues. Germline trimming cut 1 base from V and 0 bases from J; bases unmatched to any gene: 5. Germline CDR1 reads SGHTA; CDR2 reads FQGNSA. The assay was immunoSEQ multiplex PCR, and TCRdb's table has in-frame clones only and misses some. The sample records around 100,000 clones, around 84% being singletons. Source material: peripheral blood. The chain links TRBV7-2 to TRBJ1-1, with 7 bases fitting TRBD1. The TCR sequence derives from a man between 60 and 70 years old with acute or convalescent COVID-19. The CDR3: CASSLGGGWVNTEAFF. The DNA for the CDR3 is TGTGCCAGCAGCTTAGGAGGGGGCTGGGTGAACACTGAAGCTTTCTTT.